This entry concerns a single T cell receptor beta chain. Its specific antigen is unknown. No base qualities exist here, and no much larger clone lies one base off it. This sample was taken from a study of type 1 regulatory T cells (dated by TCRdb to 2020 to 2022). Describing the broader study: The study characterized an in vitro protocol that generated a Tr1-enriched, alloantigen-specific CD4 T cell product named T-allo10. T-allo10 was being evaluated clinically in patients with hematological malignancies who were receiving allogeneic hematopoietic stem cell transplantation. Overall study results and their limits: Compared with non-Tr1 cells, Tr1 cells had a TCR repertoire that was more restricted, a finding the study read as clonal expansion induced by alloantigen.

TCRdb names Illumina MiSeq as the instrument used. The public reads were reanalyzed by TCRdb: fastp trimming at Q25, MiXCR alignment, in-frame beta chains only. Rows with a matching CDR3 protein are joined into one entry that keeps the most common DNA and genes. The sample table lists approximately 77,000 distinct CDR3 sequences, around 21% of them with a count of one. 8.3% of the sample is held by the ten biggest clonotypes. CDR1 and CDR2 (LGHDT, YNNKEL) derive from the germline V gene (reference sequence). The CDR3 starts with the cysteine, ends with the phenylalanine, and has 15 residues. Kept here is only the CDR3 DNA, which spans 45 bases and is read in frame from base 1. Trimming costs V 3 bases and J 3 bases, and their ends lie 12 bases apart.

This TCR was recovered from a human donor in good health. Sequencing used cultured type 1 regulatory T (Tr1) cells, either the whole culture or a sorted fraction (not recorded which). What this sample's cell subset or site label stands for: type 1 regulatory T cells sorted from the T-allo10 product. The chain employs TRBV3-1 and TRBJ2-1, and perhaps TRBD2 as D gene, on 5 matching bases. The CDR3 region: CASSQLADYYNEQFF. The sequence in DNA is TGTGCCAGCAGCCAGCTAGCAGATTACTACAATGAGCAGTTCTTC.